A single sample gave rise to the 8 T cell receptor beta chains below, sequenced in a study of long-term antiretroviral therapy in people with HIV. The assay used was immunoSEQ (version v3.0), run at survey level. Sequencing was performed with immunoSEQ multiplex PCR; in TCRdb, only in-frame clones are kept and a portion is missing. The table includes 30,000 to 35,000 clones, approximately 83% detected once. The sequencing used unsorted PBMCs, collected 0.4 years before starting antiretroviral therapy. Source of these receptors: a man younger than 35 with HIV.

This clone is a singleton in its sample. This sequence joins TRBV11-1 and TRBJ1-5; 10 bases match TRBD1. V shed 3 bases, J shed 4 bases, and the junction held 6 bases outside the gene matches. Germline V gene sequence: CDR1 SGHAT, CDR2 FQDESV (reference sequence). The CDR3 contains 16 residues. CDR3: CASSFVRQGANQPQHF. In DNA form, the CDR3 reads TGTGCCAGCAGCTTCGTTAGACAGGGGGCAAATCAGCCCCAGCATTTT.

The chain's CDR3 is CASSQLTYSSYEQYF. In DNA, the CDR3 is TGTGCCAGCAGCCAACTCACATATAGCTCCTACGAGCAGTACTTC. The rearrangement links TRBV14 to TRBJ2-7, with unresolved D. V lost 2 bases to trimming and J lost 0 bases, with 11 bases between them. The CDR3 consists of 15 residues. The germline CDR1 and CDR2 sequences are SGHDN and FVKESK.

This sequence joins TRBV11-3 and TRBJ2-7; 9 bases are a match to TRBD1. Germline lookup yields CDR1 SGHNT and CDR2 YENEEA. This CDR3 has 16 amino acids. V trimming: 2 bases; J trimming: 3 bases; junction bases outside the gene matches: 8. This CDR3 is CASSLSGGDRDYEQYF. The CDR3 DNA follows: TGTGCCAGCAGCTTAAGTGGGGGGGACAGGGACTACGAGCAGTACTTC.

This rearrangement joins TRBV4-3 to TRBJ2-1; 10 bases are a match to TRBD1. Germline V gene sequence: CDR1 LGHNA, CDR2 YSLEER. J lost 8 bases, V lost 4 bases, and 14 bases had no gene match. The CDR3 is 17 amino acids. CDR3 sequence reads: CASSPNLDRGLIDEQFF. The CDR3 bases are TGCGCCAGCAGCCCTAATTTAGACAGGGGGCTCATAGATGAGCAGTTCTTC.

The chain uses TRBV30 and TRBJ1-2; 11 bases fit TRBD1. The CDR3 runs to 13 residues. Germline V gene data show CDR1 as GTSNPN and CDR2 as SVGIG (reference sequence). V dropped 3 bases and J dropped 7; count of bases not matched to a gene: 4. CDR3 residues: CAWSGTGGGGYTF. DNA of the CDR3: TGTGCCTGGAGCGGGACAGGGGGTGGTGGCTACACCTTC.

DNA of the CDR3: TGTGCCAGCTCACTTAACCCAGGGGGAAGAGGTGAAAAACTGTTTTTT. Translation: CASSLNPGGRGEKLFF. The J gene is TRBJ1-4, the V gene TRBV18, with 7 bases matching TRBD1. Germline CDR1 reads KGHSH; CDR2 reads LQKENI. The CDR3 runs 16 residues. The V and J ends lost 4 bases and 7 bases, in that order; junction bases with no gene match: 12.

In this sample, this clone turned up a few times. This rearrangement joins TRBV6-1 to TRBJ1-2, with unresolved D. This CDR3 is built from 17 residues. V dropped 4 bases and J dropped 5 bases, with 23 bases sitting between them. Germline V gives CDR1 MNHNS, CDR2 SASEGT. The DNA of the CDR3 is TGTGCCAGCAGTGGGATAGGCTCTTGGGAAGATAGGTATGGCTACACCTTC. Translated: CASSGIGSWEDRYGYTF.

The rearrangement joins TRBV7-8 to TRBJ1-4; D is possibly TRBD1 (6 bases). Germline CDR1 and CDR2: SGHVS and FQNEAQ. The V end was cut by 1 base, the J end by 8 bases, with 11 bases between. The CDR3 loop spans 14 amino acids. CDR3 amino acids: CASSLGGGGEKLFF. As DNA, the CDR3 is TGTGCCAGCAGCTTAGGAGGGGGTGGCGAAAAACTGTTTTTT. Drawing the rest from reference TRBV7-8 and TRBJ1-4, the complete variable domain is GAGVSQSPRYKVAKRGQDVALRCDPISGHVSLFWYQQALGQGPEFLTYFQNEAQLDKSGLPSDRFFAERPEGSVSTLKIQRTQQEDSAVYLCASSLGGGGEKLFFGSGTQLSVL.